This TCR beta chain was recovered during a study of identical twins. Findings of the study overall: Models predicted less out-of-frame TCR alpha sharing in monozygotic twins than was found. Weaker excess twin sharing was seen among beta out-of-frame sequences. Insertions were fewer in abundant cord blood beta clonotypes, whereas memory repertoires showed none of this pattern.

Through template switching, a universal primer site was introduced, and the cDNA contained unique molecular identifiers. Via MiXCR, TCRdb re-called the 5' RACE reads, giving one row per CDR3 protein. The sample contains 1.5 million or so distinct CDR3 sequences, under 35% of which appear only once. A note on this clonotype: What it recognizes is unknown. Relative to the germline gene, one junction end is altered; a read error may explain this.

Germline-derived CDR1 and CDR2 are SNHLY and FYNNEI. CDR3 length equals 13 residues. The clonotype comes from a newborn girl in good health. V is TRBV2 and J is TRBJ2-5, with TRBD2 identical over 7 bases. Material: cord blood. CDR3 sequence (DNA): TGTGCCAGCAGTGAGACTAGCCAAGGGACCCAGTACTTC. It is translated as CASSETSQGTQYF.